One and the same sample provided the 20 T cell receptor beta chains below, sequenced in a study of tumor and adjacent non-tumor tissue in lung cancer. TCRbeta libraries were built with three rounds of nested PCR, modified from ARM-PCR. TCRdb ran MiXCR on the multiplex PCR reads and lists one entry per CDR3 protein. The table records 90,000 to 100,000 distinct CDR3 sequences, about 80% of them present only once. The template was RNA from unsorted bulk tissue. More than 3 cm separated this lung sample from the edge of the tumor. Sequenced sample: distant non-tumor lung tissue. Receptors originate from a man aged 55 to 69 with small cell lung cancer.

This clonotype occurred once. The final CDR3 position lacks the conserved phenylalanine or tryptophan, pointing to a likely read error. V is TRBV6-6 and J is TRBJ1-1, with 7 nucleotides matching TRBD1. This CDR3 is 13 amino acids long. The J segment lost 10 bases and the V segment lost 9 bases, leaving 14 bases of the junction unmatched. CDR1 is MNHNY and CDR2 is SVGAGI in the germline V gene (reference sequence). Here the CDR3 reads CASSGQVTPGAFI. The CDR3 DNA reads TGTGCCAGTAGCGGACAGGTGACTCCTGGAGCTTTCATT.

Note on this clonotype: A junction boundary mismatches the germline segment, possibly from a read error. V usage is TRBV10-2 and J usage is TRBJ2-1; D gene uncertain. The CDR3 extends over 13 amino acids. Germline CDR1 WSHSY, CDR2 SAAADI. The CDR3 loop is CASCETGQDERFF. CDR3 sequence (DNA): TGTGCCAGCTGCGAGACTGGCCAGGATGAGCGGTTCTTC.

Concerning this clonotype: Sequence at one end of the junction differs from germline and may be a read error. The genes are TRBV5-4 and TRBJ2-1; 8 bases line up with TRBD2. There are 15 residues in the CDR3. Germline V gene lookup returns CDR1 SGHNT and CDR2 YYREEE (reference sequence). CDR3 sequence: CDSSTGLAGYNEQIF. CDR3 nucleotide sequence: TGTGACAGCAGCACCGGGCTAGCGGGCTACAATGAGCAGATCTTC.

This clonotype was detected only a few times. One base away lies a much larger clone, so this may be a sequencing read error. As DNA, the CDR3 is TGCCCCAGCACCGAGGGTACAGGCAATGAGCAGTTCTTC. This encodes CPSTEGTGNEQFF. V is TRBV5-1 and J is TRBJ2-1; TRBD1 or TRBD2 may be the D gene (5 bases each). The CDR3 is made up of 13 amino acids. Germline assignment: CDR1 SGHRS and CDR2 YFSETQ.

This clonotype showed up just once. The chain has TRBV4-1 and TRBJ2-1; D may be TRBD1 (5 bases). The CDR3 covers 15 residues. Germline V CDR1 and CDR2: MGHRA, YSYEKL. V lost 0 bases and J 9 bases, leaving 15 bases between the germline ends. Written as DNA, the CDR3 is TGCGCCAGCAGCCAAGATTTGGGGCATGGCAGTGAGCAGTTCTTC. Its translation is CASSQDLGHGSEQFF.

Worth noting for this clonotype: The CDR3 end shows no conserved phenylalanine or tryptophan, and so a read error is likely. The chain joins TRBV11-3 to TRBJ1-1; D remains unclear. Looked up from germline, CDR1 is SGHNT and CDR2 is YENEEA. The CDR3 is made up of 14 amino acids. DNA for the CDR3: TGTGTCAGCAGCCGTACCAGTGAGAGCACTGAAGCTTTCTAT. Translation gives CVSSRTSESTEAFY.

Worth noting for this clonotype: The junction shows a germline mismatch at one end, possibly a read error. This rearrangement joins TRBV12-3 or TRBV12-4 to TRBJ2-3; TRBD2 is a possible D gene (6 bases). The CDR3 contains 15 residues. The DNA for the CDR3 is TGTGTCAGCAGTTTATATCGGAGGGACGCAGATACGCAGTATTTT. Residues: CVSSLYRRDADTQYF.

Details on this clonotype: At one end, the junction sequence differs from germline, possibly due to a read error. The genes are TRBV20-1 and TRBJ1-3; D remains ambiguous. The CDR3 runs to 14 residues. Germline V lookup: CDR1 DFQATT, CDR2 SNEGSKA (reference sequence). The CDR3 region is CSARGLLPGNTIFF. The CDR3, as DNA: TGCAGTGCTAGGGGCCTACTCCCTGGAAACACCATATTTTTT.

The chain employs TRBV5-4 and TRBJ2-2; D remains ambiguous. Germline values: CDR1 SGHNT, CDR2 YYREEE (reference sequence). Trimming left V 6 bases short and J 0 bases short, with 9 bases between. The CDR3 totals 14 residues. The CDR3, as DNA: TGTGCCAGCAACCCCATCGCGAACACCGGGGAGCTGTTTTTT. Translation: CASNPIANTGELFF.

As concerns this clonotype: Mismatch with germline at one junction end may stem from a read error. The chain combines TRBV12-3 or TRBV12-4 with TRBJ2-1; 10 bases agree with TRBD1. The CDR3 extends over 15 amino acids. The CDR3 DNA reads TGTGCCTGCAGTCCGGGACAGGGGCCTCACAATGAGCAGTTTTTC. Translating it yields CACSPGQGPHNEQFF.

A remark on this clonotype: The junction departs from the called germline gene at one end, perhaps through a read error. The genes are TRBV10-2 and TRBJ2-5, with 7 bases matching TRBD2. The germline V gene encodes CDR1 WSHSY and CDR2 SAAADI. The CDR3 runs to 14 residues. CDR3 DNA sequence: TGCGCCAGCAGCGAGTCTGCTAGCGGCCTGTCCCATTACTTC. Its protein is CASSESASGLSHYF.

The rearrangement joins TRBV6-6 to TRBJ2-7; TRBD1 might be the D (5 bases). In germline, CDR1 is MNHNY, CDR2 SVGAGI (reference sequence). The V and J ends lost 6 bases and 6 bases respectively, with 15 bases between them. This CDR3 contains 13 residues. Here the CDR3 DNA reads TGTGCCAGCAGCCACGCTCAGGGTTGCGAGCAGTACGTC. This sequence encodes CASSHAQGCEQYV.

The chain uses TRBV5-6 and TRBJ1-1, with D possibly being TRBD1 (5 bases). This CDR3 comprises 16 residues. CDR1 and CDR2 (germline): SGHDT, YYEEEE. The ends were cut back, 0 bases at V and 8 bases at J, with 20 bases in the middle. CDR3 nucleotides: TGTGCCAGCAGCTTGGCCTCCGGGACTGCGAACATCGAAGCTTTCTTT. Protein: CASSLASGTANIEAFF.

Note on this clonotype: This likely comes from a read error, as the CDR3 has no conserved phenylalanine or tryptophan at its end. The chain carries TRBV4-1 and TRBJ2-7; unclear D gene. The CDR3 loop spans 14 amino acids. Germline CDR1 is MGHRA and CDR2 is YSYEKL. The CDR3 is CPSSLAESSYEQYI. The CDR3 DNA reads TGCCCCAGCAGCCTGGCGGAGAGCTCATACGAGCAGTACATC.

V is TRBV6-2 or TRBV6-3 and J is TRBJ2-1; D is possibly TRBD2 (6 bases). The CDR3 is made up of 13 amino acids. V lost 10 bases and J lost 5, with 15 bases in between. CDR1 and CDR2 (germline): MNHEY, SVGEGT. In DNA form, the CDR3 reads TGTGCCAATAGTAGCGGTCCTAACAATGAGCAGTTCTTC. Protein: CANSSGPNNEQFF.

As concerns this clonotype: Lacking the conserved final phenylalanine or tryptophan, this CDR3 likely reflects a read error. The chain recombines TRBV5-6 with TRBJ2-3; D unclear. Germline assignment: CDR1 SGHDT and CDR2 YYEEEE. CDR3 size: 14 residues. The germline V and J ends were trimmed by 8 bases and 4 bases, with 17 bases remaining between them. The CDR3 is CASSPRWSADTQYL. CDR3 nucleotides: TGTGCCAGTAGCCCTCGGTGGTCGGCAGATACGCAGTATTTG.

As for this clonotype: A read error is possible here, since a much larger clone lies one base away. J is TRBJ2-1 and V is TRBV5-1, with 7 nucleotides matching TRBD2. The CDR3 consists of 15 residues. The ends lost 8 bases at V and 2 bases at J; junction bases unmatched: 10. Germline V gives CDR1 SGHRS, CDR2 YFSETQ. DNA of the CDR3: TGCGCCAGGACCTCGGAGGGGAGGGCCTACAATGAGCAGTTCTTC. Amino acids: CARTSEGRAYNEQFF.

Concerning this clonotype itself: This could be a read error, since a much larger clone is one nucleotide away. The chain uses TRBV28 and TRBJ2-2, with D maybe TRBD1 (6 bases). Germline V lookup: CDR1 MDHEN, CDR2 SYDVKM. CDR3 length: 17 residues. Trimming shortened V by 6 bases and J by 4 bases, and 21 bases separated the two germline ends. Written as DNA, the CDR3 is TGTGCCAGCAGAAACCCCCACCGGGACACCGGCACCGGGGAGCTGTTTTTT. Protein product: CASRNPHRDTGTGELFF. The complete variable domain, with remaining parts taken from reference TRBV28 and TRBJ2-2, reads DVKVTQSSRYLVKRTGEKVFLECVQDMDHENMFWYRQDPGLGLRLIYFSYDVKMKEKGDIPEGYSVSREKKERFSLILESASTNQTSMYLCASRNPHRDTGTGELFFGEGSRLTVL.

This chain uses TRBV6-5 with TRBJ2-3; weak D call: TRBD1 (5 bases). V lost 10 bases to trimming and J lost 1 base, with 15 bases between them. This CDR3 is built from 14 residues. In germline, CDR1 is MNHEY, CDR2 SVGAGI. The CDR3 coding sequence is TGTGCCAACCGTAGGGGAATTGGCACAGATACGCAGTATTTT. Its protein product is CANRRGIGTDTQYF.

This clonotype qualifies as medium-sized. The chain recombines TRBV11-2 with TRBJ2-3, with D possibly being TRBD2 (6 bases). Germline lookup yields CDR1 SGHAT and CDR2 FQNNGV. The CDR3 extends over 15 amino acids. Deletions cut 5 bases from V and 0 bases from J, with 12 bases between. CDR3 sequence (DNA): TGTGCCAGCAGCCCCTTAGGGACTAGCACAGATACGCAGTATTTT. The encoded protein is CASSPLGTSTDTQYF.